The sequence of this T cell receptor beta chain was determined in a study of blood T cell repertoires in COVID-19. Overall study context: The samples span acute and convalescent COVID-19 from the United States, Italy and Spain.

Original analysis: It was from reference gene primer amplification that nucleated cell counts were estimated. The assay was immunoSEQ multiplex PCR, and TCRdb's table has in-frame clones only and misses some. V, J and clone size were drawn from that table, and D and trimming were deduced from the DNA. The table has about 150,000 clones, about 80% seen once. Germline CDR1 and CDR2: KGHSH and LQKENI. The CDR3 length is 14 residues. V lost 5 bases, J lost 1 base, and 8 bases lay in between. Followed longitudinally, the Seattle patients had been enrolled during active infection. This clone has just a few counts.

Sequencing input: peripheral blood. The receptor was derived from a woman in her fifties or sixties with COVID-19, enrolled during active disease. This sequence joins TRBV18 and TRBJ2-2; D perhaps matches TRBD1 (5 bases). The CDR3 reads CASSFRENTGELFF. In DNA, the CDR3 is TGTGCCAGCTCATTCAGGGAGAACACCGGGGAGCTGTTTTTT.